This is a list of T cell receptor beta chains from one sample in a study of blood T cell repertoires in COVID-19. Assay: immunoSEQ multiplex PCR; the TCRdb copy retains only in-frame clones and omits some. The sample holds roughly 150,000 clones; 60% to 85% are singletons and the top ten take approximately 8%. Material: peripheral blood. These receptor sequences come from a man between 60 and 75 years old with acute or convalescent COVID-19. Both conserved end residues are part of each CDR3. The order of the fields is V gene, D gene, clone size, J gene, CDR3 DNA, CDR3 protein. D genes are given only for firm matches. Clone size is given for some rows only: seen once, a few or many times, or a class if the clone is expanded.

>TRBV12-5|.|.|TRBJ1-1
TGTGCTAGTGGTTTGTACGGGACTGAAGCTTTCTTT
CASGLYGTEAFF
>TRBV10-3|TRBD2|.|TRBJ2-7
TGTGCCATCAGTAACGGGGGGGGCTACGAGCAGTACTTC
CAISNGGGYEQYF
>TRBV24-1|.|.|TRBJ1-1
TGTGCCACCAGTGATACAGGAAACACTGAAGCTTTCTTT
CATSDTGNTEAFF
>TRBV4-2|TRBD1|.|TRBJ1-5
TGTGCCAGCAGCCAAGAGGGCGGGACAGGGTTTCAGCCCCAGCATTTT
CASSQEGGTGFQPQHF
>TRBV7-3|TRBD2|.|TRBJ2-2
TGTGCCAGCAGCTCGGGACTAGCGGGGAACACCGGGGAGCTGTTTTTT
CASSSGLAGNTGELFF
>TRBV7-8|TRBD2|.|TRBJ2-7
TGTGCCAGCAGCGCCCGACTAGCGGGGACCTACGAGCAGTACTTC
CASSARLAGTYEQYF
>TRBV5-1|TRBD1|.|TRBJ1-2
TGCGCCAGCAGCCGGACAGGCGGGACTAACTATGGCTACACCTTC
CASSRTGGTNYGYTF
>TRBV19|TRBD1|.|TRBJ1-2
TGTGCCGGACGGGACAGGAGCTATGGCTACACCTTC
CAGRDRSYGYTF
>TRBV10-3|TRBD1|many|TRBJ2-1
TGTGCCATCAGTGAGGCCACAGGGGAAGAAAACAATGAGCAGTTCTTC
CAISEATGEENNEQFF
>TRBV5-1|TRBD1|.|TRBJ2-1
TGCGCCAGCAGCTTGGTTGTTTTGGGACAGGGAGGCTATGAGCAGTTCTTC
CASSLVVLGQGGYEQFF
>TRBV5-1|.|.|TRBJ2-2
TGCGCCAGCAGCGCGGGTATCGGGGGACAGTCCCGGGATGAGCTGTTTTTT
CASSAGIGGQSRDELFF
>TRBV6-5|.|.|TRBJ1-6
TGTGCCAGCAGTTCCAGGGGCTCACCCCTCCACTTT
CASSSRGSPLHF
>TRBV11-1|.|.|TRBJ2-2
TGTGCCAGCAGCTTAGCGTATATCGGGGAGCTGTTTTTT
CASSLAYIGELFF
>TRBV7-2|.|few|TRBJ1-6
TGTGCCAGCAGCGTGGCGGGGCTAGGGACACCCCTCCACTTT
CASSVAGLGTPLHF
>TRBV7-2|.|.|TRBJ1-2
TGTGCCAGCAGCTTAGTTGGCTCAAACTCGGGAACTGGCTACACCTTC
CASSLVGSNSGTGYTF
>TRBV2|TRBD1|.|TRBJ1-1
TGTGCCAGCCTTAAGGACAGGGGATTGGGGAACACTGAAGCTTTCTTT
CASLKDRGLGNTEAFF
>TRBV4-1|.|.|TRBJ1-1
TGCGCCAGCAGCCCCACGACAACTAACACTGAAGCTTTCTTT
CASSPTTTNTEAFF
>TRBV7-2|TRBD1|.|TRBJ2-7
TGTGCCAGCAGCTTAACGACAGGGCCTTACGAGCAGTACTTC
CASSLTTGPYEQYF
>TRBV27|TRBD2|.|TRBJ2-1
TGTGCCAGCAGCTTTGGGACTAGCGGGGCTGAGCAGTTCTTC
CASSFGTSGAEQFF
>TRBV24-1|TRBD2|once|TRBJ2-1
TGTGCCACCAGTGCCAGCGGGGCTTCCAATGAGCAGTTCTTC
CATSASGASNEQFF
>TRBV12-5|.|.|TRBJ1-5
TGTGCTAGTGCCCTGGCAGCCGGGACATTCAATCAGCCCCAGCATTTT
CASALAAGTFNQPQHF
>TRBV18|TRBD1|.|TRBJ2-7
TGTGCCAGCTCACCAGAGGACAGGGGGCGCAGGCAGTACTTC
CASSPEDRGRRQYF
>TRBV28|TRBD2|.|TRBJ2-3
TGTGCCACCAAACTAGCGGGGGTATCAGATACGCAGTATTTT
CATKLAGVSDTQYF
>TRBV30|.|.|TRBJ1-5
TGTGCCTGGAGTTCAGGGCTTGGTCAGCCCCAGCATTTT
CAWSSGLGQPQHF
>TRBV10-3|.|.|TRBJ2-2
TGTGCCATCACAGGGGACGGACCGTCAAACACCGGGGAGCTGTTTTTT
CAITGDGPSNTGELFF
>TRBV7-2|.|.|TRBJ1-2
TGTGCCAGCAGCTTAACATATGGCTACACCTTC
CASSLTYGYTF
>TRBV27|TRBD2|.|TRBJ2-4
TGTGCCAGCAGGCCTAGCGGTTACTCAAACATTCAGTACTTC
CASRPSGYSNIQYF
>TRBV21-1|.|.|TRBJ2-1
TGTGCCAGCAGCTCCCGGACTAGCGGGGGATTAACCTACAATGAGCAGTTCTTC
CASSSRTSGGLTYNEQFF
>TRBV12-5|TRBD2|.|TRBJ2-7
TGTGCTAGTGGTTTGGTGGCAGGGAGGGGTTCTGCCGAGCAGTACTTC
CASGLVAGRGSAEQYF
>TRBV13|TRBD2|.|TRBJ2-2
TGTGCCAGCAGCTGGGGACTAGCGGGGGGCCTCAACACCGGGGAGCTGTTTTTT
CASSWGLAGGLNTGELFF
>TRBV7-3|TRBD1|.|TRBJ2-2
TGTGCCAGCAGCAAGTTAGGACAGGGGGCCGGGGAGCTGTTTTTT
CASSKLGQGAGELFF
>TRBV19|.|.|TRBJ2-1
TGTGCCAGTAGCAATCCGGGGGAGGATGAGCAGTTCTTC
CASSNPGEDEQFF
>TRBV5-1|TRBD2|.|TRBJ2-1
TGCGCCCGCAGCTGGGGCCCGCGGGGGGGCAATGAGCAGTTCTTC
CARSWGPRGGNEQFF
>TRBV4-3|TRBD1|.|TRBJ2-5
TGCGCCAGCAGCCGAGATGGACAGGACAGCCAAGAGACCCAGTACTTC
CASSRDGQDSQETQYF
>TRBV7-9|TRBD1|.|TRBJ1-2
TGTGCCAGCAGCTTAATAACTGGGACAGCTTCCTATGGCTACACCTTC
CASSLITGTASYGYTF
>TRBV4-3|TRBD2|.|TRBJ2-3
TGCGCCAGCAGCCAACTAGCGGGGGGAACAGATACGCAGTATTTT
CASSQLAGGTDTQYF
>TRBV5-6|.|.|TRBJ1-1
TGTGCCAGCAGCTTGGGGGCGCGTACTGAAGCTTTCTTT
CASSLGARTEAFF
>TRBV7-2|.|.|TRBJ2-2
TGTGCCAGCAGCTTAGGACAGACGAACGCCGGGGAGCTGTTTTTT
CASSLGQTNAGELFF
>TRBV3-1/TRBV3-2|.|.|TRBJ1-1
TGTGCCAGCAGCCAAGATTTCGGGATTTACACTGAAGCTTTCTTT
CASSQDFGIYTEAFF
>TRBV15|TRBD2|.|TRBJ2-1
TGTGCCACCAGCAGAGATCGGCGGGGGGACCACCCCGATGAGCAGTTCTTC
CATSRDRRGDHPDEQFF
>TRBV5-1|TRBD1|.|TRBJ2-3
TGCGCCAGCAGCTCGTACCCGGGACAGGGGACAGATACGCAGTATTTT
CASSSYPGQGTDTQYF
>TRBV6-5|TRBD2|.|TRBJ2-3
TGTGCCAGCAGTTACTCGATCCTAGCGGGCACAGATACGCAGTATTTT
CASSYSILAGTDTQYF
>TRBV24-1|TRBD1|.|TRBJ1-5
TGTGCCACTAGTACAGGGGCCCAAGATGGTCAGCCCCAGCATTTT
CATSTGAQDGQPQHF
>TRBV27|.|.|TRBJ1-2
TGTGCCAGCAGTTTTAGACCCGAGGGCTATGGCTACACCTTC
CASSFRPEGYGYTF
>TRBV7-3|.|.|TRBJ2-3
TGTGCCAGCAGCTTACAGGGGTGGAATACGCAGTATTTT
CASSLQGWNTQYF
>TRBV7-3|TRBD2|.|TRBJ2-1
TGTGCCAGCAGCTTAATATCGGGACAATCATCGACTAGCGGGGGGTCCTCCTACAATGAGCAGTTCTTC
CASSLISGQSSTSGGSSYNEQFF
>TRBV7-9|.|.|TRBJ1-2
TGTGCCAGCAGCTTAGAGTGGGCTATAGACTATGGCTACACCTTC
CASSLEWAIDYGYTF
>TRBV27|TRBD1|.|TRBJ1-6
TGTGCCAGCAGTTTTTCCGACAGGGCTGATTCACCCCTCCACTTT
CASSFSDRADSPLHF
>TRBV25-1|TRBD1|.|TRBJ1-2
TGTGCCAGCAGAGAAAATCCGGGACAGGGGAACTATGGCTACACCTTC
CASRENPGQGNYGYTF
>TRBV20-1|.|.|TRBJ1-2
TGCAGTGCGGGACTCTATGGCTACACCTTC
CSAGLYGYTF
>TRBV11-3|TRBD1|.|TRBJ2-7
TGTGCCAGCAGCGACAGGGACAAAGACGAGCAGTACTTC
CASSDRDKDEQYF
>TRBV28|.|.|TRBJ2-4
TGTGCCAGCAGTACCCGACAGATTCAGTACTTC
CASSTRQIQYF
>TRBV6-5|TRBD1|.|TRBJ1-4
TGTGCCAGCAGCAATAGGGGGCCTAATGAAAAACTGTTTTTT
CASSNRGPNEKLFF
>TRBV2|.|.|TRBJ2-5
TGTGCCAGTAGGGCTTTTCTTGGACCCGCGGGGACCCAGTACTTC
CASRAFLGPAGTQYF
>TRBV4-3|TRBD1|.|TRBJ2-5
TGCGCCAGCAGCCGGGCGACAGGGGGGCCAGAGACCCAGTACTTC
CASSRATGGPETQYF
>TRBV6-6|TRBD1|.|TRBJ1-1
TGTGCCAGCAGGGCAGGGACAGGCCGAAACACTGAAGCTTTCTTT
CASRAGTGRNTEAFF
>TRBV5-4|TRBD1|.|TRBJ1-2
TGTGCCAGCAGCTTGGCCGGACAGGGGATATTCGGCTACACCTTC
CASSLAGQGIFGYTF
>TRBV6-5|TRBD1|.|TRBJ2-4
TGTGCCAGCAGTTACGACAGGGGGAACATTCAGTACTTC
CASSYDRGNIQYF
>TRBV18|.|.|TRBJ1-1
TGTGCCAGCTCACAAACGGACAGAGACGAGAAGGCTTTCTTT
CASSQTDRDEKAFF
>TRBV6-2/TRBV6-3|.|.|TRBJ2-3
TGTGCCAGCAGTTACTCGAGTTCTACAGATACGCAGTATTTT
CASSYSSSTDTQYF